The TCR beta chain described here comes from a study of blood T cell repertoires in COVID-19. The protocol was immunoSEQ multiplex PCR, while the TCRdb copy is restricted to in-frame clones and leaves out a portion. This sample yields about 98,000 clones, of which 82% are seen a single time; 15% to 20% belongs to the top ten. Germline CDR1 reads LGHDT; CDR2 reads YNNKEL (reference sequence). Trimming removed 1 base at V and 12 bases at J, with 16 bases between. This CDR3 comprises 14 residues. The rearrangement joins TRBV3-1 (or the pseudogene TRBV3-2) to TRBJ2-1, with D possibly being TRBD1 (5 bases). The sequenced sample consisted of peripheral blood. This TCR came from a man at least 80 years old with acute or convalescent COVID-19. CDR3 amino acids: CASSQVKQGQRQFF. Here the CDR3 DNA reads TGTGCCAGCAGCCAAGTGAAGCAGGGTCAAAGGCAGTTCTTC.